These 10 T cell receptor beta chains were sequenced from one sample in a study of T cells in tuberculosis. Measured with immunoSEQ multiplex PCR; TCRdb has only the in-frame clones, and not every one. The sample records under 50,000 clones, less than 95% being singletons. Indicated time point: new active TB diagnosis, blood taken before or within 7 days of starting treatment. Here the sequenced sample was PBMCs, taken at tuberculosis diagnosis. Receptor source: an adult with tuberculosis.

This clone was counted once. The chain joins TRBV6-5 to TRBJ2-7; a weak D match, TRBD1 (6 bases). This CDR3 contains 14 residues. Germline CDR1 is MNHEY and CDR2 is SVGAGI. Trimming removed 2 bases at V and 2 bases at J, with 10 bases between. CDR3 bases: TGTGCCAGCAGTTACGGACAGCTAACCTACGAGCAGTACTTC. This sequence encodes CASSYGQLTYEQYF.

V is TRBV27 and J is TRBJ1-2, with unresolved D. V was shortened by 3 bases and J by 4 bases, with 9 bases between the two germline ends. The CDR3 length is 13 residues. CDR1 is MNHEY and CDR2 is SMNVEV in the germline V gene (reference sequence). The CDR3 region has the DNA TGTGCCAGCAGTTTTTCCTCAGGCTATGGCTACACCTTC. Its translation is CASSFSSGYGYTF.

The rearrangement joins TRBV11-3 to TRBJ1-3, with D unclear. The CDR3 is 14 residues long. Per the germline V gene, CDR1 is SGHNT and CDR2 is YENEEA. Trimming shortened V by 0 bases and J by 4 bases, and 7 bases separated the two germline ends. Written as DNA, the CDR3 is TGTGCCAGCAGCTTAGAAGGACTAGGAAACACCATATATTTT. Translation gives CASSLEGLGNTIYF.

This clone is a singleton in its sample. The chain has TRBV5-5 and TRBJ1-1, with D possibly being TRBD1 (6 bases). CDR3 length: 14 amino acids. Germline CDR1 is SGHKS and CDR2 is YYEKEE (reference sequence). V was cut by 1 base and J by 3 bases, with 10 bases left in between. The CDR3 nucleotides are TGTGCCAGCAGCTTGTACAGGGCGGACACTGAAGCTTTCTTT. Protein sequence: CASSLYRADTEAFF.

The chain has TRBV14 and TRBJ2-2; 7 positions match TRBD1. This CDR3 spans 16 amino acids. After removal of 3 bases from V and 1 base from J, the junction contained 5 bases not matched to a gene. Germline CDR1 SGHDN, CDR2 FVKESK. CDR3 in amino acids: CASSHDRVLNTGELFF. The CDR3 DNA reads TGTGCCAGCAGCCACGACAGGGTTTTGAACACCGGGGAGCTGTTTTTT. The variable domain in full, with the rest retrieved from reference TRBV14 and TRBJ2-2, is EAGVTQFPSHSVIEKGQTVTLRCDPISGHDNLYWYRRVMGKEIKFLLHFVKESKQDESGMPNNRFLAERTGGTYSTLKVQPAELEDSGVYFCASSHDRVLNTGELFFGEGSRLTVL.

The V gene is TRBV18, the J gene TRBJ1-1; D unclear. The CDR3 sequence is 16 residues long. Trimming pared 2 bases from V and 1 base from J, leaving 14 bases between. Germline CDR1 is KGHSH and CDR2 is LQKENI. The CDR3 protein is CASSPGLRSGNTEAFF. CDR3 coding DNA: TGTGCCAGCTCACCAGGTCTTCGGAGTGGGAACACTGAAGCTTTCTTT.

V gene TRBV18 combines with J gene TRBJ1-1; TRBD1 matches at 7 bases. J was trimmed by 1 base and V by 3 bases; bases with no gene match: 8. The CDR3 totals 16 residues. CDR1 and CDR2 from the germline V gene are KGHSH and LQKENI. For the CDR3, the DNA is TGTGCCAGCTCACCTTGGACAGGACCTACGAACACTGAAGCTTTCTTT. Its translation: CASSPWTGPTNTEAFF.

The chain uses TRBV7-8 and TRBJ1-2; D gene uncertain. Germline V gene lookup returns CDR1 SGHVS and CDR2 FQNEAQ. V was clipped by 4 bases and J by 6 bases, with 18 bases between them. The CDR3 has 15 amino acids. The CDR3 here is CASSSAGVRGDGYTF. CDR3 DNA: TGTGCCAGCAGCTCAGCGGGAGTCAGAGGTGATGGCTACACCTTC.

The chain employs TRBV5-1 and TRBJ2-3, with TRBD1 matching 9 bases. Trimming removed 1 base from V and 4 bases from J; junction bases left unmatched: 7. This CDR3 comprises 16 residues. CDR1 is SGHRS and CDR2 is YFSETQ in the germline V gene. In DNA, the CDR3 is TGCGCCAGCAGCTTGTCAGGACAGGGGCAAGCAGATACGCAGTATTTT. Its translation: CASSLSGQGQADTQYF.

DNA of the CDR3: TGTGCTAGTGGTTTGGTACGGGGAGGGGGAAGCAATCAGCCCCAGCATTTT. Translation: CASGLVRGGGSNQPQHF. This chain uses TRBV12-5 with TRBJ1-5; possible D gene TRBD1, 6 bases. Germline values: CDR1 LGHNT, CDR2 FRNRAP. The V and J ends lost 0 bases and 1 base respectively, with 13 bases between them. The CDR3 is 17 amino acids. Complete variable domain (other parts from reference TRBV12-5 and TRBJ1-5): DARVTQTPRHKVTEMGQEVTMRCQPILGHNTVFWYRQTMMQGLELLAYFRNRAPLDDSGMPKDRFSAEMPDATLATLKIQPSEPRDSAVYFCASGLVRGGGSNQPQHFGDGTRLSIL.